This T cell receptor beta chain was recorded in a study of cytomegalovirus exposure and HLA in healthy donors. General study findings and limits: TCR beta chains numbering under 200 were designated cytomegalovirus-associated.

A remark on this clone: Its antigen remains unidentified.

The repertoire was sequenced with immunoSEQ multiplex PCR; TCRdb's copy has only in-frame clones and lacks some. The sample lists 200,000 to 250,000 clones, 75% to 90% occurring once. This TCR came from a woman in her twenties or thirties in good health and CMV-seropositive. The sequenced sample consisted of PBMCs.

The CDR3 DNA sequence: TGTGCCACCAAAAGGACGCCGAACACTGAAGCTTTCTTT. It codes for CATKRTPNTEAFF. The rearrangement links TRBV6-5 to TRBJ1-1; D gene uncertain. The CDR3 totals 13 residues. Germline CDR1 MNHEY, CDR2 SVGAGI. V lost 10 bases, J lost 1 base, and 13 bases lay in between.